Many counts were recorded for the clone carrying this T cell receptor beta chain. The antigen remains unidentified. One entry per CDR3 protein, called by TCRdb with MiXCR from the RACE reads. The sample contains more than 70,000 distinct CDR3 sequences, approximately 10% of which appear only once. Germline lookup yields CDR1 MNHEY and CDR2 SMNVEV (reference sequence). J lost 4 bases, V lost 4 bases, and 15 bases had no gene match. The CDR3 totals 17 residues. This record belongs to a study of human T cells and chemical hapten exposure. Whole-study context: Throughout a study of roughly 5.5 months, patients underwent weekly scalp administration of diphenylcyclopropenone doses. TCR yields differed between samples (mainly from small differences in pooled library volume).

Time point meaning: patch test 3, about 24 weeks after DPC sensitization. The treatment was: therapeutic diphenylcyclopropenone sensitization with weekly scalp DPC. Study-level points and caveats: No alteration of TCRs above 1 in 1000 frequency was seen with DPC sensitization.

Sequences were derived from whole blood, sampled in connection with sensitization to the hapten diphenylcyclopropenone (DPC). The receptor was derived from a woman aged 25 to 39 with alopecia areata. Some clones in this sample may be carry-over from other donors' samples. The V call is TRBV27, the J call TRBJ1-2; 7 bases are a match to TRBD1. The CDR3 DNA sequence: TGTGCCAGCAGTTCCCAGGGGGGACAGCCAGGGATCTATGGCTACACCTTC. Protein: CASSSQGGQPGIYGYTF.